This T cell receptor beta chain comes out of a study of response to subunit inactivated influenza vaccine. General study points: That few new T cells are recruited by each seasonal influenza vaccination was the authors' suggestion.

V was pared by 6 bases and J by 2 bases, with 4 bases of the junction left unmatched. The germline V gene encodes CDR1 MDHEN and CDR2 SYDVKM. The length of the CDR3 is 13 residues. Each CDR3 protein is one row after TCRdb ran MiXCR on the RT-PCR reads. Among hundreds of thousands of distinct CDR3 sequences listed, 7.5% to 8.5% were seen once. This clonotype was picked up a small number of times. Its antigen remains unidentified. The source of this sequence is a man in his fifties or sixties who received an inactivated influenza vaccine. This rearrangement joins TRBV28 to TRBJ2-7; 7 bases align to TRBD1. Specimen: PBMCs from blood, collected less than 30 months after vaccination. CDR3 amino acids: CASRTQGTYEQYF. The CDR3 DNA reads TGTGCCAGCAGAACACAGGGGACCTACGAGCAGTACTTC. The full variable domain, completed using reference TRBV28 and TRBJ2-7, is DVKVTQSSRYLVKRTGEKVFLECVQDMDHENMFWYRQDPGLGLRLIYFSYDVKMKEKGDIPEGYSVSREKKERFSLILESASTNQTSMYLCASRTQGTYEQYFGPGTRLTVT.